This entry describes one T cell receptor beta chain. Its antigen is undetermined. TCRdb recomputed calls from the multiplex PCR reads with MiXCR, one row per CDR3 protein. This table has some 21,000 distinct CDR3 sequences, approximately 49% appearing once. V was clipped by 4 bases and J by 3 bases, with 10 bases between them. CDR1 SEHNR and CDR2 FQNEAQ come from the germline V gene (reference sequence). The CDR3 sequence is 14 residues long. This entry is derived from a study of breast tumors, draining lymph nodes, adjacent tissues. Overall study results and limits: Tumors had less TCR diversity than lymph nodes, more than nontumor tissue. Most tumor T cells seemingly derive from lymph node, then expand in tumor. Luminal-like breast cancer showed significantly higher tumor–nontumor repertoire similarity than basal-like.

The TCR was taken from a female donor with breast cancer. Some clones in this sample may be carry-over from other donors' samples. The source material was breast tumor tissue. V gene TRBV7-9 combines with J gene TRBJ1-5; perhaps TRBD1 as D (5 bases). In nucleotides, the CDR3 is TGTGCCAGCAGCTATGGGACTGACAATCAGCCCCAGCATTTT. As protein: CASSYGTDNQPQHF.